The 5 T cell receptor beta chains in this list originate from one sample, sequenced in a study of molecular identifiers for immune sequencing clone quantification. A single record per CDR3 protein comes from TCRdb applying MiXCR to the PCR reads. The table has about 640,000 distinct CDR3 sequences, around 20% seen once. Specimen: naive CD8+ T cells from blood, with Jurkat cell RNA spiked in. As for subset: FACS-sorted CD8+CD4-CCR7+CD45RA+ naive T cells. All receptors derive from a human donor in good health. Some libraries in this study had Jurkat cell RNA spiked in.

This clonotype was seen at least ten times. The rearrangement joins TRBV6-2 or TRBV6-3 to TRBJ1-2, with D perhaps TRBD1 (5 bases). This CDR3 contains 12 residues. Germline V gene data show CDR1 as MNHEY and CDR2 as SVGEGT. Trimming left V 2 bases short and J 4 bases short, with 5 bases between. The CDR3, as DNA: TGTGCCAGCAGTTACGGGGGCTATGGCTACACCTTC. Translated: CASSYGGYGYTF.

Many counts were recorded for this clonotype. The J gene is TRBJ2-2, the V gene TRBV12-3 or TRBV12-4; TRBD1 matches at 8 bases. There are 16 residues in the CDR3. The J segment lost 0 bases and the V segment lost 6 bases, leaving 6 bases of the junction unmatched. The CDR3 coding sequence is TGTGCCAGCAGACACAGACAGGGGCCGAACACCGGGGAGCTGTTTTTT. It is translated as CASRHRQGPNTGELFF.

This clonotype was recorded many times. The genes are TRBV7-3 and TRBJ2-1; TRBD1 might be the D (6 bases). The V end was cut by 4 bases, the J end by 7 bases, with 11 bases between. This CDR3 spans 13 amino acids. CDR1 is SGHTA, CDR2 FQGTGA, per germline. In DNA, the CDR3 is TGTGCCAGCAGCTCTGGGGGCGGGAATGAGCAGTTCTTC. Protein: CASSSGGGNEQFF.

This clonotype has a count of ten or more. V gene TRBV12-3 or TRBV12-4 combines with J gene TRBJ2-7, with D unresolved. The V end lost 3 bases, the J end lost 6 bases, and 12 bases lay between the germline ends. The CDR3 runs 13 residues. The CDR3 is CASSFSPVGEQYF. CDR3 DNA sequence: TGTGCCAGCAGTTTTAGCCCTGTAGGCGAGCAGTACTTC.

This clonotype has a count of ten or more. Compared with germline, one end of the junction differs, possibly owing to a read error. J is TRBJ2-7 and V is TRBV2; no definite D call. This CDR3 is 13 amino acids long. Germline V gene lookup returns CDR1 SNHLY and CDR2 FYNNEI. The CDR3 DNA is TGCGCCAGCAGCCCCGGCCGGAACTACGAGCAGTACTTC. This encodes CASSPGRNYEQYF.